This T cell receptor beta chain was recorded in a study of cytomegalovirus exposure and HLA in healthy donors. Overall study context: Unique TCRs from HLA-typed donors, approximately 80 million of them, were held in an early data release.

The CDR3 covers 14 residues. Germline loops: CDR1 SGHVS, CDR2 FQNEAQ. Trimming took 1 base from V and 5 from J, leaving 12 bases between them. PCR primers comprised 60 Vbeta and 13 Jbeta primers. TCRdb's table, derived via immunoSEQ multiplex PCR, lists solely in-frame clones and lacks some. The sample lists 180,000 or so clones; 75% to 80% were seen once. As for this clone: Antigen: not known.

Study results and limitations: HLA allele associations emerged for some 16,000 TCR beta sequences in a later analysis, at 0.05 false discovery rate. Only CMV serostatus was available as immune exposure information. Researchers catalogued 164 TCR beta chains as cytomegalovirus-associated.

This sequence joins TRBV7-8 and TRBJ2-7, with a possible D match to TRBD2 (5 bases). Material: PBMCs. This TCR was sampled from a man aged 35 to 55 in good health and CMV-seropositive. CDR3 DNA sequence: TGTGCCAGCAGCTTAGGAGGGAACCTGGACGAGCAGTACTTC. It codes for CASSLGGNLDEQYF.